This record covers a single T cell receptor (beta chain). It has no known antigen specificity. Library construction relied on the immunoSEQ multiplex PCR assay. For the multiplex PCR, a mixture combining 60 forward primers for TCR Vbeta segments and 13 reverse primers for TCR Jbeta segments was used. A multiplex PCR assay on genomic DNA amplified the CDR3 region of rearranged TCR beta genes. The Illumina HiSeq System was used to sequence the amplified TCR beta libraries as 87-base-pair reads. Concerning the study's data processing: In a later analysis, 80 million or so unique TCR beta chains were counted across the roughly 670 repertoires, and roughly 11 million of these chains were shared by at least two donors. A nearest-neighbor algorithm error-corrected the raw reads and collapsed the reads into unique sequences, merging closely related sequences to remove PCR and sequencing errors. V, D and J gene segments were assigned by aligning CDR3 sequences to IMGT reference sequences. For a sequence to be retained, at least a six-nucleotide match to both a V gene segment and a J gene segment was required. Rearrangements were called productive when the CDR3 lacked stop codons and stayed in frame with V and J; all others were non-productive. CDR3 was defined according to IMGT convention as the region running from the second conserved V-encoded cysteine to the conserved J-encoded phenylalanine. The earlier analysis of fewer than 700 of the donors excluded sequences that lacked an unambiguous match to a single V gene segment. In an earlier analysis of some 590 of the donors, V segments were called functional above 56.7% productive rearrangements and were called segregating when the between-donor standard deviation exceeded 5%. A statistical classification framework was built to diagnose cytomegalovirus status from the catalog of TCR beta chain sequences. A later analysis assigned V and J genes by comparing TCR nucleotide sequences with IMGT/GENE-DB human TR gene sequences. In a later analysis, CDR3 sequences and most-parsimonious VDJ recombination scenarios were assigned using the TCRdist pipeline. In a later analysis, each TCR beta chain was defined by its CDR3 amino acid sequence together with its V-gene family, and reads lacking a unique V-gene family were excluded. A later analysis removed several hundred highly shared, low-generation-probability nucleotide sequences to deal with suspected cross-contamination and a sequencing artifact. For each public chain, a later analysis derived a clonal expansion index from normalized ranks of inferred template counts within each repertoire. In a later analysis, generation probabilities were computed with a VDJ recombination model fitted to out-of-frame rearrangements, and the resulting probabilities were checked against IGoR. Hypergeometric tests were used in a later analysis to score TCR-TCR, TCR-HLA and TCR-CMV co-occurrence, with a repertoire-size bias correction applied to the TCR pairs. In a later analysis, false discovery rates were estimated by permuting HLA or CMV assignments 20 times. A later analysis grouped co-occurring TCRs with DBSCAN, adding TCRdist sequence similarity when clustering within HLA-allele-positive subsets. Co-occurrence clustering excluded repertoires with fewer than 30,000 or more than 120,000 public chains, plus five with anomalous nucleotide sharing. TCRdb mirrors the immuneACCESS table, restricted to in-frame sequences. Some clones are absent from its copies; in checked studies, under half trace to an unresolved V gene, and the reason for the others is unknown. Clone size and V and J calls were adopted from that table, with D and trimming inferred from the DNA. This sample's table contains about 210,000 clones. The ten biggest clones cover approximately 1% of the sample.

The sample belongs to a study of cytomegalovirus exposure and HLA in healthy donors (dated by TCRdb to the late 2010s). Looking at the study overall: An earlier analysis of roughly 630 of the donors reported approximately 300 Gb of sequence data and roughly 110 million unique TCR beta sequences from 150 million to 200 million T cells. The study profiled the T cell repertoires of around 700 subjects by immunosequencing and related them to cytomegalovirus serostatus. To predict cytomegalovirus infection status, the study brought together high-throughput TCR immunosequencing, statistical association of individual TCRs with disease status, and machine learning. A separate validation cohort of more than 100 different subjects was used in addition to the approximately 670-subject first cohort. In a later genetic analysis, genome-wide SNP genotypes for about three fifths of the 666 donors were used, and that subset was treated as a discovery cohort. To decide whether each TCR beta V gene segment behaved as functional or pseudogenic, an earlier analysis of 587 of the donors relied on high-throughput TCR beta sequencing. Both class I and class II loci were covered by HLA typing, at four-digit resolution. Of the approximately 400 genotyped donors, 81% were placed in the genetic ancestry cluster associated with self-reported Caucasian donors. Several DR-DQ haplotypes were handled as single units for association and clustering because linkage in the cohort was strong. An early release covering around 630 HLA-typed donors comprised approximately 300 gigabases of sequencing data and tens of millions of unique TCR sequences. In a later analysis, previously published TCR beta repertoires from about 640 donors were re-analyzed and high-resolution HLA genotyping was added so that TCR occurrence patterns could be studied. Donor age, sex, ethnicity and CMV serostatus were collected together with the repertoire data. Rather than drawing on any new phenotypic data, the later analysis identified candidate immune exposures from TCR beta sequences and the way those sequences occurred across donors. The study was designed to test whether signatures of past pathogen exposure could be identified by cataloging public T cell receptors. Across roughly 420 genotyped donors of the cohort, an average of 235,054 unique TCR beta nucleotide sequences per donor were sequenced, and 15% to 20% of those sequences were non-productive. Typing coverage varied by locus: about 620-630 donors for A, B, C, DRB1 and DQB1; roughly 560 for DQA1; approximately 610 for DPA1; around 490 for DPB1. Every repertoire in the discovery cohort had been generated on one and the same sequencing platform.

The paper as a whole reports these results and caveats: Because HLA typing was unavailable for some donors at each locus, only the typed subset was used in association tests. In a later genetic analysis, a missense DCLRE1C variant was associated with V-gene and J-gene trimming of TCR beta chains, and the association was replicated in an independent cohort. For the cohort, immune exposure information was limited to CMV serostatus. In an earlier analysis of more than 450 of the donors, most TCR beta V segments were observed in productive rearrangements about 87% or about 30% of the time, broadly matching IMGT annotations. According to a later analysis, TCR association rates differed among HLA loci, with DRB1 alleles showing the most associated TCRs and HLA-C alleles showing the fewest. According to a later analysis, most CMV-associated TCR beta chains appeared to be HLA-restricted, and the HLA associations seemed to be driven largely by CMV exposure. Some IMGT-functional V segments, including TRBV6-2 and TRBV6-3, could not be distinguished by the 87-base-pair reads and were therefore excluded. A further reported finding was that TCR beta sequences accurately predicted the HLA-A and HLA-B alleles for most subjects in the first cohort. A later analysis associated some 17,000 TCR beta sequences with specific HLA alleles at a false discovery rate of 0.05. Compared with the roughly 600-donor mean, donors in an Asian-associated ancestry cluster had fewer N-insertions in productive TCRs, according to a later genetic analysis. Only TCR beta chains were sequenced in this cohort, and the absence of alpha or paired-chain data limited detectable features. The classifier was reported to diagnose cytomegalovirus status with high specificity and sensitivity in both the original and validation cohorts. The earlier analysis of 450 to 700 of the donors excluded 15 to 20 rarely observed V segments, including chromosome 9 orphons, because counts were too low. The authors suggested that the approach could potentially be generalized to other disease states and immunological phenotypes. Linkage disequilibrium might explain the correlated functional status among segregating V segments, but an unknown experimental factor could not be excluded. A few of the identified cytomegalovirus-associated TCR beta chains were confirmed in vitro to be specific for cytomegalovirus antigens. When HLA alleles, especially DR and DQ, strongly co-occurred, attributing TCR associations to individual alleles was difficult. The study gave a list of some 150 TCR beta chains associated with cytomegalovirus. In a later analysis, HLA-associated TCR beta chains showed more clonal expansion and lower generation probabilities than non-associated chains that were equally common. Most TCR sequences were observed very rarely across donors, whereas some public TCRs were present in many individuals. The presence/absence analyses assumed that sequencing depth was roughly uniform across donors, and that assumption may not be true. In a later analysis, several top co-occurrence clusters were reported to appear linked to parvovirus B19, influenza, CMV and Epstein-Barr virus. A group of highly shared sequence variants was considered likely to be a technical artifact of the sequencing pipeline.

The cohort consisted of 670 or so healthy bone marrow donors. At the time of sampling, all cohort members were nominally healthy, though unrecorded immune exposures were likely present. The donor was CMV seropositive and was included in the group of 290 or so seropositive cohort members. Each donor provided a peripheral blood sample, and peripheral blood mononuclear cells were used for TCR beta sequencing. The Qiagen DNeasy Blood Extraction Kit was used to extract genomic DNA from the blood cell samples. The CDR3 contains 16 residues, cysteine and phenylalanine counted. Of the read, only the CDR3 DNA is kept; its 48 bases are in frame from base 1. CDR1 is given as LNHNV and CDR2 as YYDKDF, both from the germline V gene (reference sequence). The V end loses 3 bases and the J end loses 6 bases, and a stretch of 21 bases separates them.

Sequencing used PBMCs. The rearrangement combines TRBV15 with TRBJ2-7, and possibly TRBD1, on 8 matching bases. This sequence originates from a woman in her twenties or thirties in good health and CMV-seropositive. The nucleotide sequence reads as follows: TGTGCCACCAGCAGGGGAGGGACAGGTGGGGGGGCCGAGCAGTACTTC. It specifies CATSRGGTGGGAEQYF.